The 25 T cell receptor beta chains given below trace back to one sample, sequenced in a study of cytomegalovirus exposure and HLA in healthy donors. PCR primers comprised 60 Vbeta and 13 Jbeta primers. Profiled with immunoSEQ multiplex PCR; TCRdb holds only in-frame clones, not every one. The sample lists fewer than 200,000 clones; approximately 71% were seen once. Sequenced input: PBMCs. These receptors all stem from a woman aged 18-29 years in good health and CMV-seropositive.

The chain employs TRBV4-1 and TRBJ2-7, with 7 bases aligning to TRBD1. The CDR3 totals 13 residues. Germline V gives CDR1 MGHRA, CDR2 YSYEKL. With V trimmed by 4 bases and J by 2 bases, 2 bases remained unmatched. The CDR3 loop is CASSPQGAYEQYF. The CDR3 bases are TGCGCCAGCAGCCCCCAGGGGGCCTACGAGCAGTACTTC.

The V and J genes are TRBV4-1 and TRBJ2-1, with 12 bases aligning to TRBD1. Germline CDR1 and CDR2: MGHRA and YSYEKL. J gave up 4 bases and V 3 bases, and 4 bases lay outside the gene matches. The CDR3 extends over 16 amino acids. CDR3 protein: CASSQPGQGAYNEQFF. The CDR3 nucleotides read TGCGCCAGCAGCCAGCCGGGACAGGGGGCTTACAATGAGCAGTTCTTC.

This clone has a handful of counts. The gene calls are TRBV7-2 and TRBJ1-4; 8 bases match TRBD1. Germline V CDR1 and CDR2: SGHTA, FQGNSA. This CDR3 is built from 13 residues. Germline trimming cut 6 bases from V and 12 bases from J; bases unmatched to any gene: 9. DNA of the CDR3: TGTGCCAGCAGTCAACCGGACAGGGAAGAACTGTTTTTT. Its protein is CASSQPDREELFF.

This chain uses TRBV6-5 with TRBJ1-1; D not certain. Looked up from germline, CDR1 is MNHEY and CDR2 is SVGAGI. The CDR3 spans 13 residues. The ends were cut back, 2 bases at V and 1 base at J, with 5 bases in the middle. CDR3 protein: CASSYNRNTEAFF. Written as DNA, the CDR3 is TGTGCCAGCAGTTACAATCGGAACACTGAAGCTTTCTTT.

This clone was observed once. J is TRBJ2-5 and V is TRBV10-3; D not resolved. Germline V lookup: CDR1 ENHRY, CDR2 SYGVKD. This CDR3 has 13 amino acids. V shed 3 bases and J shed 2 bases, with 7 bases lying between them. In nucleotides, the CDR3 is TGTGCCATCAGTGAAGTAGTACAAGAGACCCAGTACTTC. Its protein product is CAISEVVQETQYF.

This sequence joins TRBV2 and TRBJ2-3; 7 bases align to TRBD2. Germline V gene data show CDR1 as SNHLY and CDR2 as FYNNEI. The CDR3 consists of 15 residues. Germline trimming cut 7 bases from V and 0 bases from J; bases unmatched to any gene: 7. This chain's CDR3 is CASTRRGVSTDTQYF. CDR3 sequence (DNA): TGTGCCAGCACTCGACGGGGGGTAAGCACAGATACGCAGTATTTT.

V is TRBV19 and J is TRBJ2-4; D may be TRBD1 (7 bases). From germline, CDR1 is LNHDA and CDR2 SQIVND (reference sequence). CDR3 length: 13 residues. V lost 7 bases to trimming and J lost 4 bases, with 11 bases between them. DNA of the CDR3: TGTGCCAGTACTGCGGGACAGAAAAACATTCAGTACTTC. Translating gives CASTAGQKNIQYF. Supplemented by reference TRBV19 and TRBJ2-4, the full variable domain reads DGGITQSPKYLFRKEGQNVTLSCEQNLNHDAMYWYRQDPGQGLRLIYYSQIVNDFQKGDIAEGYSVSREKKESFPLTVTSAQKNPTAFYLCASTAGQKNIQYFGAGTRLSVL.

V usage is TRBV6-5 and J usage is TRBJ2-7, with 10 bases matching TRBD1. With 2 bases clipped from V and 6 bases from J, the junction kept 4 bases outside the gene matches. CDR3 length equals 14 residues. CDR1 MNHEY and CDR2 SVGAGI come from the germline V gene. The CDR3 nucleotides are TGTGCCAGCAGTTACGACAGGGGGCTAGGCGAGCAGTACTTC. Its protein product is CASSYDRGLGEQYF.

V and J are TRBV7-2 and TRBJ2-7; D is possibly TRBD2 (6 bases). This CDR3 has 14 residues. CDR1 SGHTA and CDR2 FQGNSA come from the germline V gene. Trimming took off 0 bases at V and 6 bases at J, with 12 bases between the two ends. The CDR3 region is CASSLAGSSGEQYF. DNA of the CDR3: TGTGCCAGCAGCTTAGCGGGCAGTAGCGGCGAGCAGTACTTC.

The rearrangement uses TRBV7-3 and TRBJ2-7; D not resolved. Germline CDR1 SGHTA, CDR2 FQGTGA. CDR3 length equals 15 residues. V dropped 5 bases and J dropped 6 bases, with 20 bases sitting between them. The CDR3 region has the DNA TGTGCCAGCAGCCTCTACCCGAGAGGCTTGGCCGAGCAGTACTTC. Translated, it gives CASSLYPRGLAEQYF.

The CDR3 nucleotides read TGTGCCAGCAGTGACAGGGGTTCCTACAATGAGCAGTTCTTC. Translation gives CASSDRGSYNEQFF. V gene TRBV6-5 combines with J gene TRBJ2-1; 8 bases agree with TRBD1. The CDR3 has 14 amino acids. Germline V gene sequence: CDR1 MNHEY, CDR2 SVGAGI. V lost 5 bases, J lost 1 base, and 1 base stayed unmatched.

V gene TRBV6-5 combines with J gene TRBJ1-2; unclear D gene. The CDR3 length is 13 residues. The V gene's germline CDR1 is MNHEY and CDR2 SVGAGI. The V and J ends lost 6 bases and 6 bases respectively, with 14 bases between them. CDR3 in DNA: TGTGCCAGCAGCCGGGTCCCAGACCATGGCTACACCTTC. This encodes CASSRVPDHGYTF.

The CDR3 sequence is CASSPRDRSLRGDTEAFF. The CDR3 DNA reads as TGCGCCAGCAGCCCCCGGGACAGGAGTCTGCGGGGCGACACTGAAGCTTTCTTT. This chain links TRBV4-3 with TRBJ1-1; 8 bases fit TRBD1. Germline CDR1 and CDR2: LGHNA and YSLEER. The CDR3 loop spans 18 amino acids. V lost 4 bases and J lost 3; bases outside the gene matches: 16.

The V and J genes are TRBV11-1 and TRBJ2-5, with 8 bases aligning to TRBD1. In germline, CDR1 is SGHAT, CDR2 FQDESV (reference sequence). The length of the CDR3 is 14 residues. Trimming cost V 2 bases and J 11 bases; bases outside gene matches: 10. The CDR3 here is CASSLLTGGREQYF. CDR3 bases: TGTGCCAGCAGCTTACTTACAGGGGGTAGAGAGCAGTACTTC. Supplemented by reference TRBV11-1 and TRBJ2-5, the full variable domain reads EAEVAQSPRYKITEKSQAVAFWCDPISGHATLYWYRQILGQGPELLVQFQDESVVDDSQLPKDRFSAERLKGVDSTLKIQPAELGDSAMYLCASSLLTGGREQYFGPGTRLLVL.

This clone was detected only once. The rearrangement links TRBV28 to TRBJ1-4; 7 bases line up with TRBD1. Per the germline V gene, CDR1 is MDHEN and CDR2 is SYDVKM. The CDR3 loop spans 17 amino acids. V trimming: 2 bases; J trimming: 3 bases; junction bases outside the gene matches: 9. CDR3 nucleotide sequence: TGTGCCAGCAGTTTACCCCGACAGGGTTTGTCTAATGAAAAACTGTTTTTT. Encoded protein: CASSLPRQGLSNEKLFF.

The chain employs TRBV5-1 and TRBJ2-5; 7 bases agree with TRBD1. This CDR3 is 14 amino acids long. The ends lost 0 bases at V and 4 bases at J; junction bases unmatched: 3. Germline V gene lookup returns CDR1 SGHRS and CDR2 YFSETQ. This chain's CDR3 is CASSLEGGAETQYF. In DNA form, the CDR3 reads TGCGCCAGCAGCTTGGAAGGGGGCGCAGAGACCCAGTACTTC. Variable domain in full (rest from reference TRBV5-1 and TRBJ2-5): KAGVTQTPRYLIKTRGQQVTLSCSPISGHRSVSWYQQTPGQGLQFLFEYFSETQRNKGNFPGRFSGRQFSNSRSEMNVSTLELGDSALYLCASSLEGGAETQYFGPGTRLLVL.

The V call is TRBV4-3, the J call TRBJ2-3; 7 nucleotides agree with TRBD1. Germline V gene data show CDR1 as LGHNA and CDR2 as YSLEER. The CDR3 is 15 residues long. Trimming cost V 1 base and J 4 bases; bases outside gene matches: 5. CDR3 amino acids: CASSQGYRGSDTQYF. CDR3 DNA sequence: TGCGCCAGCAGCCAAGGCTACAGGGGATCAGATACGCAGTATTTT.

The J gene is TRBJ2-7, the V gene TRBV5-4; no firm D call. Germline V CDR1 and CDR2: SGHNT, YYREEE (reference sequence). CDR3 length: 11 residues. The V end lost 5 bases, the J end lost 5 bases, and 8 bases lay between the germline ends. CDR3 coding DNA: TGTGCCAGCAGTTTCCTTCACGAGCAGTACTTC. Its protein product is CASSFLHEQYF.

The chain employs TRBV11-2 and TRBJ2-5; 7 bases are a match to TRBD2. Germline V gene lookup returns CDR1 SGHAT and CDR2 FQNNGV. V was clipped by 4 bases and J by 1 base; unmatched bases: 6. The CDR3 covers 15 residues. CDR3 DNA: TGTGCCAGCAGCTGGGGGGGGACCACCCAAGAGACCCAGTACTTC. Translating it yields CASSWGGTTQETQYF.

The chain carries TRBV30 and TRBJ1-5; tentatively, D is TRBD1 (6 bases). The CDR3 has 15 residues. The germline gives CDR1 GTSNPN, CDR2 SVGIG (reference sequence). The V end was cut by 1 base, the J end by 4 bases, with 14 bases between. The CDR3 DNA reads as TGTGCCTGGAGTGGCAGGGGATTGGAAAATCAGCCCCAGCATTTT. Translated: CAWSGRGLENQPQHF.

Concerning this clone itself: Mismatch with germline at one junction end may stem from a read error. The chain's CDR3 is CANSPDTSSTDTQYF. Written as DNA, the CDR3 is TGTGCCAACAGCCCCGACACGTCTAGCACAGATACGCAGTATTTT. The rearrangement uses TRBV5-4 and TRBJ2-3, with D uncertain. This CDR3 comprises 15 residues. Per germline, CDR1 SGHNT and CDR2 YYREEE (reference sequence).

This clone is a singleton in its sample. The chain links TRBV5-1 to TRBJ1-4; D is perhaps TRBD1 (6 bases). The CDR3 runs 16 residues. Germline values: CDR1 SGHRS, CDR2 YFSETQ. V was clipped by 0 bases and J by 7 bases, with 16 bases between them. CDR3 amino acids: CASSLAMGTGSEKLFF. CDR3 sequence (DNA): TGCGCCAGCAGCTTGGCTATGGGTACAGGGAGTGAAAAACTGTTTTTT. Drawing the rest from reference TRBV5-1 and TRBJ1-4, the complete variable domain is KAGVTQTPRYLIKTRGQQVTLSCSPISGHRSVSWYQQTPGQGLQFLFEYFSETQRNKGNFPGRFSGRQFSNSRSEMNVSTLELGDSALYLCASSLAMGTGSEKLFFGSGTQLSVL.

V usage is TRBV7-2 and J usage is TRBJ1-6; unclear D gene. CDR1 and CDR2 (germline): SGHTA, FQGNSA. V lost 0 bases and J 7 bases, leaving 10 bases between the germline ends. CDR3 size: 15 residues. CDR3 sequence (DNA): TGTGCCAGCAGCTTAGCGCTTCCAGTCAATTCACCCCTCCACTTT. It yields the protein CASSLALPVNSPLHF.

The chain employs TRBV7-9 and TRBJ1-2, with a weak D call TRBD1 (6 bases). V lost 3 bases and J 4 bases, leaving 12 bases between the germline ends. The CDR3 is 14 amino acids. CDR1 is SEHNR, CDR2 FQNEAQ, per germline (reference sequence). CDR3: CASSFQGFIYGYTF. The CDR3 nucleotides are TGTGCCAGCAGCTTCCAGGGGTTCATCTATGGCTACACCTTC.

The chain employs TRBV7-2 and TRBJ1-3; D not resolved. There are 14 residues in the CDR3. CDR1 and CDR2 (germline): SGHTA, FQGNSA. The V end lost 2 bases, the J end lost 4 bases, and 9 bases lay between the germline ends. DNA of the CDR3: TGTGCCAGCAGCTTACCCGGGAGAGGAAACACCATATATTTT. Translating gives CASSLPGRGNTIYF.